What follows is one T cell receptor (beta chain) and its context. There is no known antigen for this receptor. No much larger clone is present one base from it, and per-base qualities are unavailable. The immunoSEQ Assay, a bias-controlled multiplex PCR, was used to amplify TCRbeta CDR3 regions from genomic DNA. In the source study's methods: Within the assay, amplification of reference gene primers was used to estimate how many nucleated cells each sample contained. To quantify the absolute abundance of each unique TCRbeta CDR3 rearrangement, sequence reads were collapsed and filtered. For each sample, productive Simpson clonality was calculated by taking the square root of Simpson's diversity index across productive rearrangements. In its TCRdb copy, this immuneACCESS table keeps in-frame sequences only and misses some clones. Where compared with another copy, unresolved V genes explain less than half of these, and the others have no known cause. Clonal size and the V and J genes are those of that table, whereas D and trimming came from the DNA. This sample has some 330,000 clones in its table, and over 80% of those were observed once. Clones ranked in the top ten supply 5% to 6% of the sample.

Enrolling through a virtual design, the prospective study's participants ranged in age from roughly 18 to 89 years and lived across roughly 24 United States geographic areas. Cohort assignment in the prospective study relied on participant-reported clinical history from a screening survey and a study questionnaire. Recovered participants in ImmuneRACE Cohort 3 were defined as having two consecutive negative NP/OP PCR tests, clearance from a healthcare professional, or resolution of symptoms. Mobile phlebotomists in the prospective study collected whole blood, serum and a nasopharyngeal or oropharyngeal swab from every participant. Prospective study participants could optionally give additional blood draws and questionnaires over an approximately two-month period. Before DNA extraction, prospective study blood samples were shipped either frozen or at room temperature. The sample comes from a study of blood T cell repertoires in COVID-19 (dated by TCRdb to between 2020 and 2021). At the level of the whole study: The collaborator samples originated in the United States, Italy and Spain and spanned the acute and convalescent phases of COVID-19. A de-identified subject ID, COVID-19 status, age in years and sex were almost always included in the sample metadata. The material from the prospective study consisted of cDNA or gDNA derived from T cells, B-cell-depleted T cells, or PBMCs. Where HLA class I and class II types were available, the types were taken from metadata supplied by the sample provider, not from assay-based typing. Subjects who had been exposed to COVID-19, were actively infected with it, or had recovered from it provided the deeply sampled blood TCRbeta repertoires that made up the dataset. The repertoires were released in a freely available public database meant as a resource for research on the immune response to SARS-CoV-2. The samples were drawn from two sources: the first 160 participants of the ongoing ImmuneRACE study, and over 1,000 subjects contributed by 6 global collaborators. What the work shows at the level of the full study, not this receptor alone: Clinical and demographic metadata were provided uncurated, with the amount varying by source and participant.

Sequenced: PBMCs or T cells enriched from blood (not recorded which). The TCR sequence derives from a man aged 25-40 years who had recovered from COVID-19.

The CDR3 protein: CATSPQTGGEETQYF. The sequence in DNA is TGTGCCACCAGTCCCCAGACAGGGGGGGAAGAGACCCAGTACTTC. The sequence links TRBV24-1 to TRBJ2-5; 9 bases in the junction line up with TRBD1. The germline V gene sets CDR1 to KGHDR and CDR2 to SFDVKD. Spanning cysteine to phenylalanine, the CDR3 consists of 15 amino acids. The CDR3 DNA has 45 bases and is translated from base 1. Here V drops 6 bases and J drops 3 bases, and the junction holds 7 bases not matched to any gene.